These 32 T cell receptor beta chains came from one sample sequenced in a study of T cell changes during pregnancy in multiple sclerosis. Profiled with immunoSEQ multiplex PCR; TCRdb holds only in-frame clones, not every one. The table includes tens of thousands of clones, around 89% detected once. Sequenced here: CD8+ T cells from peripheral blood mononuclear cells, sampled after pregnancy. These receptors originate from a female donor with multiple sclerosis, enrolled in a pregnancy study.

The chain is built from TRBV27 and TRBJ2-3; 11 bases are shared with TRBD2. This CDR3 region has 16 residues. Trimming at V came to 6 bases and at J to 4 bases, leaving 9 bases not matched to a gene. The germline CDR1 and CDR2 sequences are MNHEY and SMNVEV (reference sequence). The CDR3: CASSILAGAGADTQYF. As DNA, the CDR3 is TGTGCCAGCAGCATACTAGCGGGAGCGGGTGCAGATACGCAGTATTTT.

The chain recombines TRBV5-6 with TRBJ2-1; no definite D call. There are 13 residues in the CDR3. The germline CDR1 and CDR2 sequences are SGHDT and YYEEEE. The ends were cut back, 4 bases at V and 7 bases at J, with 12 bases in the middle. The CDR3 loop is CASSVGPLNEQFF. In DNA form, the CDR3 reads TGTGCCAGCAGCGTGGGCCCACTGAATGAGCAGTTCTTC. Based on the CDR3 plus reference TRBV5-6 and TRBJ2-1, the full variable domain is DAGVTQSPTHLIKTRGQQVTLRCSPKSGHDTVSWYQQALGQGPQFIFQYYEEEERQRGNFPDRFSGHQFPNYSSELNVNALLLGDSALYLCASSVGPLNEQFFGPGTRLTVL.

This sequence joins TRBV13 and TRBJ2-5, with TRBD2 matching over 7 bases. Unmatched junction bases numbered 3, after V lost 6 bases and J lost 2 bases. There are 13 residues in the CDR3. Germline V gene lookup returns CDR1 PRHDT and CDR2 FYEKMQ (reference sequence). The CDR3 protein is CASSRGSQETQYF. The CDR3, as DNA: TGTGCCAGCAGTCGCGGGAGTCAAGAGACCCAGTACTTC.

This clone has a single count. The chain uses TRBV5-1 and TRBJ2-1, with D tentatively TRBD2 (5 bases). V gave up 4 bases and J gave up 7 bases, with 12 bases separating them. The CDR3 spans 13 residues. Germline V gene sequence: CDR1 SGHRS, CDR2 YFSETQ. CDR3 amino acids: CASSGRPGNEQFF. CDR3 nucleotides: TGCGCCAGCAGCGGTAGACCGGGGAATGAGCAGTTCTTC.

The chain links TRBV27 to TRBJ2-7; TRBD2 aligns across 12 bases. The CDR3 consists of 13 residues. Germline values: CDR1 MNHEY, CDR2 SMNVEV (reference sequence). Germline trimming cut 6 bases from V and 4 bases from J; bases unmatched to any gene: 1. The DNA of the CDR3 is TGTGCCAGCAGGACTAGCGGGAGTTACGAGCAGTACTTC. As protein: CASRTSGSYEQYF.

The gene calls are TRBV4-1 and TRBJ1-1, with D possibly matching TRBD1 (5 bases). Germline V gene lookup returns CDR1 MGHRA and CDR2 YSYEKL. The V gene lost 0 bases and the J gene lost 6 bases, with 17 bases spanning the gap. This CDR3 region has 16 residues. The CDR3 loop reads CASSQEAGRNVAEAFF. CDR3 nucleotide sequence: TGCGCCAGCAGCCAAGAAGCAGGGCGAAACGTCGCTGAAGCTTTCTTT.

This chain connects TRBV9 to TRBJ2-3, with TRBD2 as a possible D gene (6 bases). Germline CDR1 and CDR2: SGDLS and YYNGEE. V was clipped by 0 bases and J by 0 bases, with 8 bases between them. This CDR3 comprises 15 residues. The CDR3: CASSVDGTSTDTQYF. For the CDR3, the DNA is TGTGCCAGCAGCGTAGACGGGACTAGCACAGATACGCAGTATTTT.

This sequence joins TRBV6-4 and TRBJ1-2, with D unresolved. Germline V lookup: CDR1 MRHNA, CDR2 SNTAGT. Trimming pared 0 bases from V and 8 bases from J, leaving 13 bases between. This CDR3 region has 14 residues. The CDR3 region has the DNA TGTGCCAGCAGTGACTCGGAGCAGCCTGGGGGCTACACCTTC. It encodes CASSDSEQPGGYTF.

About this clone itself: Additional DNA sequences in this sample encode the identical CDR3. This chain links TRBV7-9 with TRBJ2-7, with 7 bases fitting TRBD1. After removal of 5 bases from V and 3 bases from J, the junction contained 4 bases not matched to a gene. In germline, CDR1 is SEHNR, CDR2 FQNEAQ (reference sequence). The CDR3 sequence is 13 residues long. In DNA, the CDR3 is TGTGCCAGCAGCCTCACAGGGGACTACGAGCAGTACTTC. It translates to CASSLTGDYEQYF.

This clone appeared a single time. In nucleotides, the CDR3 is TGTGCCAGCAGCTTAACCCCCGGGGATTTTGATGGCTACACCTTC. Amino acids: CASSLTPGDFDGYTF. The chain carries TRBV7-3 and TRBJ1-2; D is ambiguous. The length of the CDR3 is 15 residues. Germline CDR1 and CDR2: SGHTA and FQGTGA. The V and J ends lost 0 bases and 6 bases respectively, with 14 bases between them.

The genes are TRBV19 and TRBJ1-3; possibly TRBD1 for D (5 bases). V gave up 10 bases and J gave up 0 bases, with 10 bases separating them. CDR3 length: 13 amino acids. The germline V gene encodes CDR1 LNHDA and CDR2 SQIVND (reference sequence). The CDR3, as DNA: TGTGCCATCGAGGACACCTCTGGAAACACCATATATTTT. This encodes CAIEDTSGNTIYF.

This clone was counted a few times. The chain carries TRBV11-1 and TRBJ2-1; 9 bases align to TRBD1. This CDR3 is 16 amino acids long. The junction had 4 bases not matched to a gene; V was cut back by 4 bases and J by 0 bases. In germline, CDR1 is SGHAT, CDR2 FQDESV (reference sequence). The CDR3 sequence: CASSSGQGYSYNEQFF. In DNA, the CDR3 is TGTGCCAGCAGCTCGGGACAGGGTTACTCCTACAATGAGCAGTTCTTC.

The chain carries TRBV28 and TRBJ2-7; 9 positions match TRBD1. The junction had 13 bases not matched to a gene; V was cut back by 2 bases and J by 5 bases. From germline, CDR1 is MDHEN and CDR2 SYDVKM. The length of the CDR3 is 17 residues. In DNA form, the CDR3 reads TGTGCCAGCAGTTTAGGAATAAATAACAGGGGGCTCCACGAGCAGTACTTC. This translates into CASSLGINNRGLHEQYF.

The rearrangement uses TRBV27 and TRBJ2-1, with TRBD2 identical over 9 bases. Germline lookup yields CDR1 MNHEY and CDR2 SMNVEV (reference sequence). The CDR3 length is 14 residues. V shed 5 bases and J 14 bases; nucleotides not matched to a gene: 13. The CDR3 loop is CASSPGTSQHGEFF. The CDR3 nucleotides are TGTGCCAGCAGTCCTGGGACTAGCCAACACGGGGAGTTCTTC.

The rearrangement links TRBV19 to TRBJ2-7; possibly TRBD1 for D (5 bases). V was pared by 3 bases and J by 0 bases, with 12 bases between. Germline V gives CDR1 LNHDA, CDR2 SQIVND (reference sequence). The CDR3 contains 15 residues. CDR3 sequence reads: CASSMTSDISYEQYF. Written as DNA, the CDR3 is TGTGCCAGTAGTATGACATCGGACATCTCCTACGAGCAGTACTTC.

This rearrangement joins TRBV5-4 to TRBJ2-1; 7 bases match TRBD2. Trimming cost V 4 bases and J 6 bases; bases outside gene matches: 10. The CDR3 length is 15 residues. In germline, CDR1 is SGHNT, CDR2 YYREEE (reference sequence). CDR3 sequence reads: CASSRAGYSLNEQFF. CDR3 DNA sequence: TGTGCCAGCAGCCGAGCGGGATACTCCCTCAATGAGCAGTTCTTC.

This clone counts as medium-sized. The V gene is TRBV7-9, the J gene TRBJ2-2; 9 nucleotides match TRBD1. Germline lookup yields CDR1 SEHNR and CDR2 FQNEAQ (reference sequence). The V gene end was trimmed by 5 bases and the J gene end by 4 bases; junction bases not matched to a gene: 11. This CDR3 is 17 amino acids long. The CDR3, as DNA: TGTGCCAGCAGCCACCTGAAACCGGGACAGGGCACCGGGGAGCTGTTTTTT. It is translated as CASSHLKPGQGTGELFF. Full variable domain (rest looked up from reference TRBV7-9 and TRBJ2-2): DTGVSQNPRHKITKRGQNVTFRCDPISEHNRLYWYRQTLGQGPEFLTYFQNEAQLEKSRLLSDRFSAERPKGSFSTLEIQRTEQGDSAMYLCASSHLKPGQGTGELFFGEGSRLTVL.

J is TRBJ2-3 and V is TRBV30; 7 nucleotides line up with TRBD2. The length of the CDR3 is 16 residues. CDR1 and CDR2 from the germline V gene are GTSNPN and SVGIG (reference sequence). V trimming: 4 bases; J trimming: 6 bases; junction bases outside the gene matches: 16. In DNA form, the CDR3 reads TGTGCCTGGATTGGGCTAGGACTAGGCCTCGAGGATACGCAGTATTTT. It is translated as CAWIGLGLGLEDTQYF.

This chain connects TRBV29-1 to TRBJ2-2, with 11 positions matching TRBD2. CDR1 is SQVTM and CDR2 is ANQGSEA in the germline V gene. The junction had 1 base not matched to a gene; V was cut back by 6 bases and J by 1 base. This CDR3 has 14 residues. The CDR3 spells CSVGTSGNTGELFF. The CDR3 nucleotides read TGCAGCGTGGGGACTAGCGGGAACACCGGGGAGCTGTTTTTT.

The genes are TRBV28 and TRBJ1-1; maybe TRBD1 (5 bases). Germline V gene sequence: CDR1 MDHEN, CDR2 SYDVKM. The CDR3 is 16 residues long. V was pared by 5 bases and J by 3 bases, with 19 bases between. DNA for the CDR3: TGTGCCAGCAGTCAACGGGGGGGGAGCGCAGACACTGAAGCTTTCTTT. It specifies CASSQRGGSADTEAFF.

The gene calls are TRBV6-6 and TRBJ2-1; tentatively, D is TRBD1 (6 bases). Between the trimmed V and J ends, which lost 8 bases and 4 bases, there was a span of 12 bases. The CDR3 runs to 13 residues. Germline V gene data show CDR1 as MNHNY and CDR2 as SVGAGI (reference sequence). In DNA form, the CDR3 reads TGTGCCAGCGGGGGCCACACGTACAATGAGCAGTTCTTC. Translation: CASGGHTYNEQFF.

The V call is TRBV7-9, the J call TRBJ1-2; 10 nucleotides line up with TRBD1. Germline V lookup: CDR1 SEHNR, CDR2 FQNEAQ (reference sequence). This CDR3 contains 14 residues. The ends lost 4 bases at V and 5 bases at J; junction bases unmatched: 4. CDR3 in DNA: TGTGCCAGCAGCTCCGAGGGACAGGGGTATGGCTACACCTTC. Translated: CASSSEGQGYGYTF. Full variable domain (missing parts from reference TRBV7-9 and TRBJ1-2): DTGVSQNPRHKITKRGQNVTFRCDPISEHNRLYWYRQTLGQGPEFLTYFQNEAQLEKSRLLSDRFSAERPKGSFSTLEIQRTEQGDSAMYLCASSSEGQGYGYTFGSGTRLTVV.

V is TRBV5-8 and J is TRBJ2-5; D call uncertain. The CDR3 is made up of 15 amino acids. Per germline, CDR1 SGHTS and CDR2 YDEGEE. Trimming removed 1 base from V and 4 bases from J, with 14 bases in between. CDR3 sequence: CASSLLTERRETQYF. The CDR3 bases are TGTGCCAGCAGCTTGTTAACGGAGAGGCGAGAGACCCAGTACTTC.

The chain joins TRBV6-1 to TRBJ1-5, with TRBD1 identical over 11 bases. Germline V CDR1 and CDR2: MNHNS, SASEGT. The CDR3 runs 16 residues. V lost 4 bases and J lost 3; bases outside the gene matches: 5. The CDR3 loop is CASSGGTGGDNQPQHF. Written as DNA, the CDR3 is TGTGCCAGCAGTGGAGGGACAGGGGGAGACAATCAGCCCCAGCATTTT.

The CDR3 reads CASSFPGGPLSEQYF. In nucleotides, the CDR3 is TGTGCCAGCAGTTTTCCGGGAGGGCCTCTCTCCGAGCAGTACTTC. The rearrangement links TRBV28 to TRBJ2-7; 8 bases are a match to TRBD2. V gave up 3 bases and J gave up 6 bases; unmatched junction bases: 10. The CDR3 has 15 residues. Germline values: CDR1 MDHEN, CDR2 SYDVKM.

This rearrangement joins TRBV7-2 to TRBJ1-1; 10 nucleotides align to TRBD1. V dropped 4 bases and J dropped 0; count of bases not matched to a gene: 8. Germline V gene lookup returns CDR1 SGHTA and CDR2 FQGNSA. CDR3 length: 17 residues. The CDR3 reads CASSSPSGQGMNTEAFF. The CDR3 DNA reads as TGTGCCAGCAGCTCTCCCTCGGGACAGGGGATGAACACTGAAGCTTTCTTT.

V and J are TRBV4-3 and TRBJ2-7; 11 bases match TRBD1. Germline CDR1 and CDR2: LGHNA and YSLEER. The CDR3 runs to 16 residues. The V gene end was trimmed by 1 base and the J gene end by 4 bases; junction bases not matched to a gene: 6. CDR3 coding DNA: TGCGCCAGCAGCCAAGGCCGGGACAGGGGGGGATACGAGCAGTACTTC. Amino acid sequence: CASSQGRDRGGYEQYF.

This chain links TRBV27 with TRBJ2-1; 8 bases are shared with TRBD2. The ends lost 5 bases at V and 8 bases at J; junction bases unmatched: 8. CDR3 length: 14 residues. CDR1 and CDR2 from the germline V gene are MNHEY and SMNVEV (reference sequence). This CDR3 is CASSAGLAVDEQFF. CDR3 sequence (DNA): TGTGCCAGCAGTGCCGGACTAGCTGTCGATGAGCAGTTCTTC.

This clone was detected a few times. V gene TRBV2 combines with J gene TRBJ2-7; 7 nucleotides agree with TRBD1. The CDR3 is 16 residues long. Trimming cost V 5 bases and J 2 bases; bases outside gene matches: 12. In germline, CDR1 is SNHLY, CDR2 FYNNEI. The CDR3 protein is CASSYDPGQTTYEQYF. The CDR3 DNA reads TGTGCCAGCAGTTACGACCCGGGACAGACAACCTACGAGCAGTACTTC.

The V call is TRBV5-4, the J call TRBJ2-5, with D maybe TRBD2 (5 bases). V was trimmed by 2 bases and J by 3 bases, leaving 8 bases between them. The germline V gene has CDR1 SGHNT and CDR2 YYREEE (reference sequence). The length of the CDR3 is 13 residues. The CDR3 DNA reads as TGTGCCAGCAGCTTCCGAGGGAAAGAGACCCAGTACTTC. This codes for CASSFRGKETQYF.

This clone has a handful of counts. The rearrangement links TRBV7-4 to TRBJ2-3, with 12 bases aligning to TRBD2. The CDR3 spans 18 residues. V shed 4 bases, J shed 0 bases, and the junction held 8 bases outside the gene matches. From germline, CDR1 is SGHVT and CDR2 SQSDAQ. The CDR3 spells CASSSARTSGDSTDTQYF. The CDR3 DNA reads TGTGCCAGCAGCTCTGCGCGGACTAGCGGGGATAGCACAGATACGCAGTATTTT. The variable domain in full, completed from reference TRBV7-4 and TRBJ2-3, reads GAGVSQSPRYKVAKRGRDVALRCDSISGHVTLYWYRQTLGQGSEVLTYSQSDAQRDKSGRPSGRFSAERPERSVSTLKIQRTEQGDSAVYLCASSSARTSGDSTDTQYFGPGTRLTVL.

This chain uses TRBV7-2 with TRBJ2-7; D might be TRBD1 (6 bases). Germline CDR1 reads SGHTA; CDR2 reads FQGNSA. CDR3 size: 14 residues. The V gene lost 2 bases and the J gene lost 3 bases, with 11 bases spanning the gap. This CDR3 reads CASSLTRQDYEQYF. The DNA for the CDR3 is TGTGCCAGCAGCTTAACCCGACAGGACTACGAGCAGTACTTC.